The 20 T cell receptor beta chains below all came from one sample that was sequenced in a study of Graves' ophthalmopathy and Graves' hyperthyroidism. Scientists amplified the TCR beta CDR3 regions from RNA transcripts. First-round RT-PCR with HTBI primers preceded a second-round multiplex PCR. TCRdb passed the multiplex PCR reads through MiXCR, listing each CDR3 protein once. The sample carries more than 1,000,000 distinct CDR3 sequences, 35% to 40% recorded once. Sequenced: peripheral blood or thyroid tissue (not recorded which). Receptors were obtained from an adult man with Graves' hyperthyroidism.

This clonotype has only a few counts. V gene TRBV25-1 combines with J gene TRBJ1-2; D gene ambiguous. Deletions cut 5 bases from V and 8 bases from J, with 15 bases between. The CDR3 has 13 residues. The V gene's germline CDR1 is MGHDK and CDR2 SYGVNS. The CDR3 protein is CASSLNPATGYTF. CDR3 nucleotides: TGTGCCAGCAGTTTAAACCCCGCGACCGGCTACACCTTC.

In regard to this clonotype: Just one base apart from a much larger clone, this may be a read error. Because the CDR3 is missing its conserved closing phenylalanine or tryptophan, this is likely a read error. V usage is TRBV9 and J usage is TRBJ1-1; 7 positions agree with TRBD1. Germline trimming cut 0 bases from V and 3 bases from J; bases unmatched to any gene: 2. CDR3 length: 14 residues. Germline CDR1 reads SGDLS; CDR2 reads YYNGEE. CDR3 loop: CASSVGDSHTEAFL. CDR3 sequence (DNA): TGTGCCAGCAGCGTAGGGGACAGTCACACTGAAGCTTTCCTT.

This chain uses TRBV10-3 with TRBJ2-5; TRBD1 matches at 9 bases. Trimming cost V 2 bases and J 5 bases; bases outside gene matches: 6. The germline CDR1 and CDR2 sequences are ENHRY and SYGVKD. The CDR3 has 15 amino acids. The DNA for the CDR3 is TGTGCCATCAGTGAGCTAGAGGGACAGGGCGAGACCCAGTACTTC. This sequence encodes CAISELEGQGETQYF.

The chain joins TRBV7-6 to TRBJ2-5; 7 bases line up with TRBD2. Trimming took 5 bases from V and 14 from J; bases not matched to a gene: 8. There are 11 residues in the CDR3. From germline, CDR1 is SGHVS and CDR2 FNYEAQ. DNA for the CDR3: TGTGCCAGCAGCCACGGACTAGAAAACTACTTC. This gives the protein CASSHGLENYF. Based on the CDR3 plus reference TRBV7-6 and TRBJ2-5, the full variable domain is GAGVSQSPRYKVTKRGQDVALRCDPISGHVSLYWYRQALGQGPEFLTYFNYEAQQDKSGLPNDRFSAERPEGSISTLTIQRTEQRDSAMYRCASSHGLENYFGPGTRLLVL.

At least ten counts were recorded for this clonotype. V is TRBV7-9 and J is TRBJ1-1; D not certain. V lost 3 bases to trimming and J lost 2 bases, with 4 bases between them. CDR3 size: 12 residues. Per the germline V gene, CDR1 is SEHNR and CDR2 is FQNEAQ (reference sequence). In DNA form, the CDR3 reads TGTGCCAGCAGCTTTTATAACACTGAAGCTTTCTTT. This translates into CASSFYNTEAFF.

The rearrangement joins TRBV6-6 to TRBJ1-3, with D possibly TRBD1 on 5 matching bases. The germline V and J ends were trimmed by 8 bases and 1 base, with 15 bases remaining between them. The CDR3 spans 15 residues. Germline lookup yields CDR1 MNHNY and CDR2 SVGAGI (reference sequence). The CDR3 nucleotides are TGTGCCAGCTCCGTTCAGCAGGGATCTGGAAACACCATATATTTT. Its protein is CASSVQQGSGNTIYF.

The chain uses TRBV20-1 and TRBJ2-7; D might be TRBD2 (6 bases). The length of the CDR3 is 16 residues. Germline V CDR1 and CDR2: DFQATT, SNEGSKA (reference sequence). Trimming took off 0 bases at V and 2 bases at J, with 17 bases between the two ends. The CDR3 nucleotides are TGCAGTGCTAGAGACCACTACCGGGACTCGACCTACGAGCAGTACTTC. Protein: CSARDHYRDSTYEQYF.

This clonotype was counted many times. This chain links TRBV10-3 with TRBJ2-7; D not resolved. CDR3 length: 12 amino acids. Trimming shortened V by 2 bases and J by 5 bases, and 7 bases separated the two germline ends. CDR1 and CDR2 (germline): ENHRY, SYGVKD. The CDR3: CAISETNNEQYF. The CDR3 nucleotides read TGTGCCATCAGTGAGACTAATAACGAGCAGTACTTC.

This clonotype has a count of ten or more. V and J are TRBV4-3 and TRBJ2-5, with D uncertain. The CDR3 spans 14 residues. The ends were cut back, 5 bases at V and 4 bases at J, with 14 bases in the middle. Germline CDR1 and CDR2: LGHNA and YSLEER. CDR3 coding DNA: TGCGCCAGCAGCAGGACCTGGTTTACAGAGACCCAGTACTTC. Translated, it gives CASSRTWFTETQYF.

This clonotype occurred a few times. The genes are TRBV27 and TRBJ2-7; the D gene could be TRBD1 or TRBD2 (6 bases each). The ends were cut back, 5 bases at V and 6 bases at J, with 17 bases in the middle. Germline assignment: CDR1 MNHEY and CDR2 SMNVEV (reference sequence). The CDR3 spans 14 residues. Here the CDR3 reads CASSVTGGGREQYF. The CDR3 nucleotides read TGTGCCAGCAGTGTTACAGGAGGGGGGCGCGAGCAGTACTTC.

CDR3 loop: CASSSITGGDYGYTF. CDR3 nucleotide sequence: TGTGCCAGCAGTTCTATAACAGGGGGCGACTATGGCTACACCTTC. This sequence joins TRBV27 and TRBJ1-2; 9 bases line up with TRBD1. Germline values: CDR1 MNHEY, CDR2 SMNVEV (reference sequence). The V and J ends lost 4 bases and 3 bases, in that order; junction bases with no gene match: 6. The CDR3 extends over 15 amino acids.

This clonotype appeared many times. The chain joins TRBV29-1 to TRBJ1-1; 8 positions match TRBD1. Germline V gene data show CDR1 as SQVTM and CDR2 as ANQGSEA. This CDR3 is built from 11 residues. CDR3 in DNA: TGCAGTGGACAGGGCCATTATGAAGCTTTCTTT. This translates into CSGQGHYEAFF.

The chain has TRBV12-3 or TRBV12-4 and TRBJ2-5, with 9 bases aligning to TRBD2. The CDR3 consists of 14 residues. The V gene end was trimmed by 6 bases and the J gene end by 8 bases; junction bases not matched to a gene: 10. CDR3 nucleotides: TGTGCCAGCAGCAAGACTAGCGGCGGGGGTACCCAGTACTTC. Translating gives CASSKTSGGGTQYF.

The rearrangement uses TRBV6-5 and TRBJ1-5, with 10 bases that match TRBD1. This CDR3 contains 14 residues. Trimming at V came to 6 bases and at J to 9 bases, leaving 8 bases not matched to a gene. Germline V CDR1 and CDR2: MNHEY, SVGAGI. The CDR3 bases are TGTGCCAGCAGCTCTCGGGGACAGGGGAGGCCCCAGCATTTT. Encoded protein: CASSSRGQGRPQHF.

The J gene is TRBJ1-6, the V gene TRBV15; tentatively, D is TRBD1 (5 bases). Germline-derived CDR1 and CDR2 are LNHNV and YYDKDF (reference sequence). V lost 3 bases and J lost 0, with 9 bases in between. CDR3 size: 16 residues. The CDR3 is CATSRGTSSYNSPLHF. CDR3 DNA sequence: TGTGCCACCAGCAGGGGGACGAGCTCCTATAATTCACCCCTCCACTTT. Full variable domain (rest looked up from reference TRBV15 and TRBJ1-6): DAMVIQNPRYQVTQFGKPVTLSCSQTLNHNVMYWYQQKSSQAPKLLFHYYDKDFNNEADTPDNFQSRRPNTSFCFLDIRSPGLGDTAMYLCATSRGTSSYNSPLHFGNGTRLTVT.

The V gene is TRBV9, the J gene TRBJ1-5, with TRBD1 matching over 7 bases. Germline CDR1 SGDLS, CDR2 YYNGEE. The CDR3 consists of 14 residues. V shed 3 bases and J 7 bases; nucleotides not matched to a gene: 7. The CDR3 DNA follows: TGTGCCAGCAGCGCCGGGACAGTCGACCAGCCCCAGCATTTT. Protein product: CASSAGTVDQPQHF.

This clonotype was found a few times. The rearrangement joins TRBV10-3 to TRBJ2-7; 9 bases line up with TRBD1. With V trimmed by 6 bases and J by 5 bases, 2 bases remained unmatched. The germline CDR1 and CDR2 sequences are ENHRY and SYGVKD. The length of the CDR3 is 12 residues. CDR3 nucleotides: TGTGCCATCAGAGGACAGGGGAACGAGCAGTACTTC. Its translation: CAIRGQGNEQYF.

This clonotype was detected ten times or more. The J gene is TRBJ1-1, the V gene TRBV6-1, with D unresolved. V was shortened by 4 bases and J by 1 base, with 10 bases between the two germline ends. The CDR3 consists of 14 residues. Looked up from germline, CDR1 is MNHNS and CDR2 is SASEGT. This chain's CDR3 is CASSGRQQNTEAFF. CDR3 DNA: TGTGCCAGCAGTGGAAGGCAGCAGAACACTGAAGCTTTCTTT.

The chain recombines TRBV15 with TRBJ1-2; the D is unclear. Germline CDR1 and CDR2: LNHNV and YYDKDF (reference sequence). The germline V and J ends were trimmed by 0 bases and 4 bases, with 6 bases remaining between them. The CDR3 is 13 residues long. The CDR3 coding sequence is TGTGCCACCAGCAGAGACCCAATCTATGGCTACACCTTC. Translating it yields CATSRDPIYGYTF.

This clonotype was seen once. One end of the junction fails to match germline, which may point to a read error. The genes are TRBV9 and TRBJ1-1, with D uncertain. Germline CDR1 and CDR2: SGDLS and YYNGEE. This CDR3 is built from 14 residues. CDR3 in amino acids: CAGSHPGETGEAFF. The DNA of the CDR3 is TGTGCCGGCAGTCACCCGGGTGAAACGGGGGAAGCTTTCTTT.